The T cell receptor (beta chain) described here comes from a study of blood T cell repertoires in COVID-19. The assay was immunoSEQ multiplex PCR, and TCRdb's table has in-frame clones only and misses some. In the table there are hundreds of thousands of clones, roughly 87% of which are singletons. Germline CDR1 and CDR2: LNHNV and YYDKDF (reference sequence). V gave up 3 bases and J gave up 6 bases; unmatched junction bases: 14. The CDR3 runs to 16 residues. Sequenced input: peripheral blood. This rearrangement joins TRBV15 to TRBJ2-7, with TRBD1 matching 7 bases. The TCR sequence derives from a man between 18 and 35 years old with active or convalescent COVID-19. DNA for the CDR3: TGTGCCACCAGCAGGGAGCCGGGACAGCTATCAATCGAGCAGTACTTC. Its protein product is CATSREPGQLSIEQYF.